Listed below are T cell receptor beta chains from one sample, sequenced in a study of OX40 agonist ivuxolimab in advanced cancers. Data came from immunoSEQ multiplex PCR; TCRdb stores just in-frame clones and leaves some out. Of 55,000 to 60,000 clones in the sample, about 94% were seen once. Sequenced here: CD4+ or CD8+ T cells sorted from blood, sampled in a trial of the OX40 agonist ivuxolimab. The receptors come from an adult with an advanced solid tumor such as melanoma, head and neck, liver or kidney cancer. Each CDR3 is given with its conserved first and last residue. Fields, in order: J gene, V gene, CDR3 length, CDR3 protein.

j_call: TRBJ1-5
v_call: TRBV7-2
cdr3_length: 18
cdr3_aa: CASSLADDDRGQDQPQHF

j_call: TRBJ2-7
v_call: TRBV5-5
cdr3_length: 13
cdr3_aa: CASSFLDPAEQYF

j_call: TRBJ1-5
v_call: TRBV6-6
cdr3_length: 15
cdr3_aa: CASSPLIEGGQPQHF

j_call: TRBJ2-7
v_call: TRBV27
cdr3_length: 18
cdr3_aa: CASSFQPIRQGLVDEQYF

j_call: TRBJ2-1
v_call: TRBV9
cdr3_length: 14
cdr3_aa: CASSPSGRYNEQFF

j_call: TRBJ2-7
v_call: TRBV9
cdr3_length: 13
cdr3_aa: CASSPSGAGEQYF

j_call: TRBJ2-1
v_call: TRBV12-5
cdr3_length: 17
cdr3_aa: CASGLKGGGRALNEQFF

j_call: -
v_call: TRBV5-6
cdr3_length: 14
cdr3_aa: CASSSPPITYEQYF

j_call: TRBJ2-7
v_call: TRBV7-6
cdr3_length: 14
cdr3_aa: CASSAGQYSYEQYF

j_call: TRBJ2-7
v_call: TRBV15
cdr3_length: 14
cdr3_aa: CATSLLGRGYEQYF

j_call: TRBJ2-7
v_call: TRBV7-9
cdr3_length: 12
cdr3_aa: CASSFSGYEQYF

j_call: TRBJ2-3
v_call: TRBV28
cdr3_length: 16
cdr3_aa: CASSLQPGGSTDTQYF

j_call: TRBJ1-2
v_call: TRBV6-6
cdr3_length: 13
cdr3_aa: CASSYDDLYGYTF

j_call: TRBJ1-1
v_call: TRBV5-6
cdr3_length: 12
cdr3_aa: CASSLGDDEAFF

j_call: TRBJ1-1
v_call: TRBV9
cdr3_length: 15
cdr3_aa: CASSVGTQGAREAFF

j_call: TRBJ1-6
v_call: TRBV28
cdr3_length: 18
cdr3_aa: CASSLAGLLATYNSPLHF

j_call: TRBJ1-1
v_call: TRBV9
cdr3_length: 13
cdr3_aa: CASSPRDYTEAFF

j_call: TRBJ2-3
v_call: TRBV4-3
cdr3_length: 14
cdr3_aa: CASSRGVSTDTQYF

j_call: TRBJ2-1
v_call: TRBV27
cdr3_length: 15
cdr3_aa: CASSPGTGTYNEQFF

j_call: TRBJ2-1
v_call: TRBV10-3
cdr3_length: 15
cdr3_aa: CAISDWRGGDNEQFF

j_call: TRBJ2-7
v_call: TRBV4-3
cdr3_length: 15
cdr3_aa: CASSERQGRSYEQYF

j_call: TRBJ2-3
v_call: TRBV5-4
cdr3_length: 17
cdr3_aa: CASSSPSGPARGDTQYF

j_call: TRBJ2-1
v_call: TRBV5-6
cdr3_length: 18
cdr3_aa: CASSLSSGRGIGYNEQFF

j_call: TRBJ2-5
v_call: TRBV7-9
cdr3_length: 18
cdr3_aa: CASSLVGRGFSYQETQYF

j_call: TRBJ2-7
v_call: TRBV7-9
cdr3_length: 13
cdr3_aa: CASSLTGGYEQYF

j_call: TRBJ2-3
v_call: TRBV6-1
cdr3_length: 15
cdr3_aa: CASSVGGGIPDTQYF

j_call: TRBJ2-3
v_call: TRBV14
cdr3_length: 18
cdr3_aa: CASSQEGPGTLLTDTQYF

j_call: TRBJ2-1
v_call: TRBV9
cdr3_length: 14
cdr3_aa: CASSRLGDPREQFF

j_call: TRBJ2-1
v_call: TRBV5-1
cdr3_length: 15
cdr3_aa: CASSLESGTNNEQFF

j_call: TRBJ1-5
v_call: TRBV28
cdr3_length: 17
cdr3_aa: CASSPRQGERLNQPQHF

j_call: TRBJ2-5
v_call: TRBV28
cdr3_length: 17
cdr3_aa: CASRAELAGGPGETQYF

j_call: TRBJ2-7
v_call: TRBV13
cdr3_length: 15
cdr3_aa: CASSPRTSGSYEQYF

j_call: TRBJ2-7
v_call: TRBV4-3
cdr3_length: 15
cdr3_aa: CASSQGLAGHYEQYF

j_call: TRBJ1-1
v_call: TRBV13
cdr3_length: 14
cdr3_aa: CASPNGARRTEAFF

j_call: TRBJ2-7
v_call: TRBV11-2
cdr3_length: 15
cdr3_aa: CASSPRTSGRDEQYF

j_call: TRBJ2-5
v_call: TRBV6-5
cdr3_length: 15
cdr3_aa: CASSEFREIQETQYF

j_call: TRBJ2-2
v_call: TRBV5-1
cdr3_length: 15
cdr3_aa: CASRPLSGNTGELFF

j_call: TRBJ2-7
v_call: TRBV27
cdr3_length: 15
cdr3_aa: CASSLALAADYEQYF

j_call: TRBJ2-1
v_call: TRBV6-1
cdr3_length: 16
cdr3_aa: CASSVNLGGSYNEQFF

j_call: TRBJ2-7
v_call: TRBV28
cdr3_length: 13
cdr3_aa: CASSFEGADEQYF

j_call: TRBJ2-3
v_call: TRBV2
cdr3_length: 13
cdr3_aa: CASSASVPDTQYF

j_call: TRBJ1-2
v_call: TRBV15
cdr3_length: 16
cdr3_aa: CATSRDGTGAYYGYTF

j_call: TRBJ1-6
v_call: TRBV28
cdr3_length: 18
cdr3_aa: CASQKYRLALKRHSPLHF

j_call: TRBJ2-2
v_call: TRBV7-6
cdr3_length: 14
cdr3_aa: CASRDSLGTGELFF

j_call: TRBJ2-1
v_call: TRBV19
cdr3_length: 15
cdr3_aa: CASSTGTSEINEQFF

j_call: TRBJ2-7
v_call: TRBV15
cdr3_length: 13
cdr3_aa: CATSRVTAYEQYF

j_call: TRBJ2-7
v_call: TRBV5-6
cdr3_length: 14
cdr3_aa: CASSLQGTYYEQYF

j_call: TRBJ2-7
v_call: TRBV27
cdr3_length: 12
cdr3_aa: CASSFSGYEQYF

j_call: TRBJ2-2
v_call: TRBV14
cdr3_length: 15
cdr3_aa: CASSSIAANTGELFF

j_call: TRBJ1-2
v_call: TRBV6-5
cdr3_length: 15
cdr3_aa: CASSYGGQGFHGYTF

j_call: TRBJ1-5
v_call: TRBV27
cdr3_length: 15
cdr3_aa: CASSLSKGRSQPQHF

j_call: TRBJ2-3
v_call: TRBV6-1
cdr3_length: 16
cdr3_aa: CASSVHSGGNTDTQYF

j_call: TRBJ2-1
v_call: TRBV5-6
cdr3_length: 16
cdr3_aa: CASSLEALGSYNEQFF

j_call: TRBJ1-3
v_call: TRBV6-4
cdr3_length: 14
cdr3_aa: CASKYRGGRNTIYF

j_call: TRBJ2-7
v_call: TRBV13
cdr3_length: 16
cdr3_aa: CASTITGDRGAYEQYF

j_call: TRBJ2-1
v_call: TRBV11-2
cdr3_length: 16
cdr3_aa: CASSWTSGSAYNEQFF

j_call: TRBJ1-1
v_call: TRBV4-1
cdr3_length: 15
cdr3_aa: CASSQDRWGDTEAFF

j_call: TRBJ2-2
v_call: TRBV27
cdr3_length: 17
cdr3_aa: CASSLYNSPVRTGELFF

j_call: TRBJ2-7
v_call: TRBV9
cdr3_length: 15
cdr3_aa: CASSPTSGSAYEQYF